This entry describes one T cell receptor (beta chain). Its target is not known. The data were taken from a study of monozygotic twins with cystic fibrosis. Whole-study results and caveats: J usage was most co-twin-similar in 8 of 16 pairs, V in 13. Nucleotide-identical clonotype sharing was significantly higher within monozygotic CF twin pairs than between unrelated CF individuals. Clonality was generally low (median around 0.009), higher in the most severe patients.

Looked up from germline, CDR1 is SSHAT and CDR2 is FNYEAQ (reference sequence). The CDR3 totals 16 residues. V was shortened by 4 bases and J by 4 bases, with 17 bases between the two germline ends. Using immunoSEQ multiplex PCR, the repertoire was profiled, and TCRdb retains in-frame clones only, with some absent. Of about 36,000 clones detected, around nine tenths appear once; the ten largest clones hold under 0.25%. The clonotype originates from a boy aged 2 to 10 with cystic fibrosis. The sequenced sample consisted of blood. This chain uses TRBV7-7 with TRBJ2-1, with D tentatively TRBD1 or TRBD2 (5 bases each). CDR3 loop: CASSSTPGPSYNEQFF. For the CDR3, the DNA is TGTGCCAGCAGCTCGACTCCGGGACCTTCATACAATGAGCAGTTCTTC.